The clone carrying this TCR beta chain appeared a few times. Alpha- and beta-chain coverage of first-strand cDNA came from TRAV- and TRBV-specific primers. TCRs were put through approximately 20 PCR cycles of amplification with Phusion. A constant-region primer and the V-primer adapter served as the primer pair. The mRNA that was isolated underwent amplification by in vitro transcription. Via MiXCR, TCRdb re-called the reads, giving one row per CDR3 protein. The sample has roughly 36,000 distinct CDR3 sequences; 25% to 40% are singletons. This entry belongs to a study of low-dose radiotherapy and immunotherapy resistance in tumors. Time point: before trial treatment. In germline, CDR1 is SGHRS, CDR2 YFSETQ. CDR3 length: 15 amino acids. With 0 bases removed from V and 0 bases from J, the gap between germline ends came to 9 bases.

The TCR comes from a male donor with gallbladder cancer. The V gene is TRBV5-1, the J gene TRBJ1-1; possibly TRBD1 for D (5 bases). The starting material was PBMCs, obtained before treatment. CDR3 sequence reads: CASSLEAGVNTEAFF. The DNA for the CDR3 is TGCGCCAGCAGCTTGGAGGCGGGGGTGAACACTGAAGCTTTCTTT.